Listed below are T cell receptor beta chains from one sample, sequenced in a study of shared clonotypes between healthy human individuals. Some clones are missing from TCRdb's copy, which holds only in-frame ones; the method was immunoSEQ multiplex PCR. Seen here are 470,000 or so clones, 60% to 80% observed once, and the top ten hold approximately 12%. The sample comprised PBMCs. Receptors originate from a woman in her forties in good health. Some clones in this sample may be carry-over from other donors' samples. CDR3s include the opening cysteine and the closing phenylalanine or tryptophan. The D gene is left open where the match is weak. A clone size is listed for some rows: how often the clone was seen (once, few, many), or a class if it is expanded.

v_call	j_call	d_call	clone_size	cdr3_nt	cdr3_aa
TRBV4-3	TRBJ2-5	.	.	TGCGCCAGCAGCCCCCGGGCAGGCCCACAAGAGACCCAGTACTTC	CASSPRAGPQETQYF
TRBV30	TRBJ1-3	.	once	TGTGCCTGGAGCCCGAAAACAGGGACCTCTGGAAACACCATATATTTT	CAWSPKTGTSGNTIYF
TRBV19	TRBJ2-6	.	.	TGTGCCAGTAGTAGCCAGGCTACTGGGGCCAACGTCCTGACTTTC	CASSSQATGANVLTF
TRBV18	TRBJ1-1	TRBD1	.	TGTGCCAGCTCACCAGCGGGACAGGGGATGAACACTGAAGCTTTCTTT	CASSPAGQGMNTEAFF
TRBV30	TRBJ1-4	.	.	TGTGCCTGGAGCTCTGGGCGGTCTAATGAAAAACTGTTTTTT	CAWSSGRSNEKLFF
TRBV27	TRBJ2-7	.	few	TGTGCCAGCAGTTTAAAACCCTCCTACGAGCAGTACTTC	CASSLKPSYEQYF
TRBV7-9	TRBJ2-5	.	.	TGTGCCAGCAGCTTCCCCGACAGATCCATGTACTTC	CASSFPDRSMYF
TRBV28	TRBJ2-4	TRBD1	.	TGTGCCAGCAGTCAGGTTCGACAGGGATACTCCGGCAAAAACATTCAGTACTTC	CASSQVRQGYSGKNIQYF
TRBV10-3	TRBJ1-1	.	.	TGTGCCATCAGTGGACGGCTTGAAGCTTTCTTT	CAISGRLEAFF
TRBV18	TRBJ2-1	TRBD1	.	TGTGCCAGCTCACCCACGACGATTTTGACAGGGGGCAATGAGCAGTTCTTC	CASSPTTILTGGNEQFF
TRBV5-1	TRBJ2-5	.	.	TGCGCCAGCAAGGGAGAAGAGACCCAGTACTTC	CASKGEETQYF
TRBV19	TRBJ2-5	.	.	TGTGCCAGTAGTATAGGGCGGGATTGGGAGACCCAGTACTTC	CASSIGRDWETQYF
TRBV19	TRBJ1-4	TRBD1	.	TGTGCCACCGGGACAGGGGTTAATGAAAAACTGTTTTTT	CATGTGVNEKLFF
TRBV16	TRBJ2-7	.	.	TGTGCCAGCAGCCAACAGGGGGGTGCCTACGAGCAGTACTTC	CASSQQGGAYEQYF
TRBV19	TRBJ2-2	.	.	TGTGCCAGTAGTATACAGGGGGGATTGACCGGGGAGCTGTTTTTT	CASSIQGGLTGELFF
TRBV10-3	TRBJ2-3	.	.	TGTGCCTCCCGAGTGGGGGGCGGAAGCACAGATACGCAGTATTTT	CASRVGGGSTDTQYF
TRBV5-1	TRBJ2-7	TRBD2	.	TGCGCCAGCAGCTCGGGGACTAGCGGGGGCGAGCAGTACTTC	CASSSGTSGGEQYF
TRBV5-4	TRBJ2-1	.	.	TGTGCCAGCAGCTGGGAAGCTGATTCCTACAATGAGCAGTTCTTC	CASSWEADSYNEQFF
TRBV18	TRBJ1-5	TRBD1	.	TGTGCCAGCTCACCTGAGGTGGAGGGGGCTCAGCCCCAGCATTTT	CASSPEVEGAQPQHF